Sequencing of this TCR beta chain was carried out in a study of CD8 T cells in Susac syndrome. Broader study findings: The study recognized that the number of individuals in its TCR sequencing and HLA analysis was relatively small.

From germline, CDR1 is SEHNR and CDR2 FQNEAQ (reference sequence). The CDR3 sequence is 18 residues long. The ends lost 5 bases at V and 7 bases at J; junction bases unmatched: 15. Sequencing targeted TCR beta in T cells from blood (CD8+ and CD4+). The multiple sclerosis controls were treatment-naive patients, and their relapsing-remitting disease was stable or active. After extraction with the RNeasy kit, about 0.5 to 1 ug of the RNA was reverse transcribed using random hexamers. MiXCR was run by TCRdb on the immunoSEQ multiplex PCR reads, yielding one entry per CDR3 protein. Of 210,000 or so distinct CDR3 sequences listed, about 90% are singletons. Concerning this clonotype itself: Its antigen is still unknown.

The specimen was CD8+ T cells from PBMCs. This chain joins TRBV7-9 and TRBJ1-6; 9 nucleotides line up with TRBD1. The sequence was collected from a human donor with multiple sclerosis. CDR3 region: CASSDFSTETGGNSPLHF. The DNA of the CDR3 is TGTGCCAGCAGCGACTTTTCTACAGAGACAGGGGGAAATTCACCCCTCCACTTT. Complete variable domain (other parts from reference TRBV7-9 and TRBJ1-6): DTGVSQNPRHKITKRGQNVTFRCDPISEHNRLYWYRQTLGQGPEFLTYFQNEAQLEKSRLLSDRFSAERPKGSFSTLEIQRTEQGDSAMYLCASSDFSTETGGNSPLHFGNGTRLTVT.